What follows are 30 T cell receptor beta chains derived from one specimen sequenced in a study of blood T cell repertoires in COVID-19. Sequenced by immunoSEQ multiplex PCR; TCRdb stores in-frame clones only, minus some. The sample includes approximately 210,000 clones, roughly 90% of them seen just once. Sequenced input: PBMCs or T cells enriched from blood (not recorded which). Receptor source: a woman aged 18-29 years who had recovered from COVID-19.

The chain combines TRBV4-1 with TRBJ1-2; D gene uncertain. V was shortened by 1 base and J by 3 bases, with 9 bases between the two germline ends. Germline V CDR1 and CDR2: MGHRA, YSYEKL. The CDR3 is made up of 14 amino acids. Written as DNA, the CDR3 is TGCGCCAGCAGCCAAGTAACAAACGACTATGGCTACACCTTC. Protein sequence: CASSQVTNDYGYTF.

The chain has TRBV2 and TRBJ1-6, with D perhaps TRBD1 (5 bases). The V gene lost 3 bases and the J gene lost 4 bases, with 19 bases spanning the gap. Germline V CDR1 and CDR2: SNHLY, FYNNEI. The CDR3 has 18 amino acids. The CDR3 DNA is TGTGCCAGCAGTGAGGGGCCTATAGGACGAGTTTATAATTCACCCCTCCACTTT. Residues: CASSEGPIGRVYNSPLHF.

J is TRBJ2-3 and V is TRBV10-3; 8 bases align to TRBD2. This CDR3 has 15 residues. Germline V lookup: CDR1 ENHRY, CDR2 SYGVKD. J lost 2 bases, V lost 0 bases, and 1 base had no gene match. CDR3 region: CAISESAGDTDTQYF. As DNA, the CDR3 is TGTGCCATCAGTGAGTCAGCGGGGGACACAGATACGCAGTATTTT.

This clone was detected only once. The chain couples TRBV21-1 to TRBJ2-3; the listed D gene, TRBD2, was not tested against the DNA. TRBV21-1 is recorded as a pseudogene. This CDR3 is built from 17 residues. The CDR3 here is CASSKRSGGPSTDTQYF. In DNA form, the CDR3 reads TGTGCCAGCAGCAAACGAAGCGGGGGGCCGTCCACAGATACGCAGTATTTT.

The J gene is TRBJ1-4, the V gene TRBV29-1; unclear D gene. Germline V gives CDR1 SQVTM, CDR2 ANQGSEA. The length of the CDR3 is 19 residues. V dropped 0 bases and J dropped 8 bases, with 28 bases sitting between them. The CDR3 DNA is TGCAGCGTTGAAGACGGAGAGCGGGTCTACATAGCCAGGCGCGAAAAACTGTTTTTT. Protein: CSVEDGERVYIARREKLFF.

This rearrangement joins TRBV28 to TRBJ1-5; TRBD1 matches at 9 bases. J gave up 6 bases and V 7 bases, and 7 bases lay outside the gene matches. The CDR3 consists of 14 residues. Germline V lookup: CDR1 MDHEN, CDR2 SYDVKM. CDR3 sequence (DNA): TGTGCCAGCATCCCGGACAGGGGCCTTCAGCCCCAGCATTTT. Its protein is CASIPDRGLQPQHF. The complete variable domain, with remaining parts taken from reference TRBV28 and TRBJ1-5, reads DVKVTQSSRYLVKRTGEKVFLECVQDMDHENMFWYRQDPGLGLRLIYFSYDVKMKEKGDIPEGYSVSREKKERFSLILESASTNQTSMYLCASIPDRGLQPQHFGDGTRLSIL.

V usage is TRBV2 and J usage is TRBJ1-2, with TRBD1 matching over 7 bases. This CDR3 has 15 residues. Trimming took 9 bases from V and 7 from J; bases not matched to a gene: 17. Germline-derived CDR1 and CDR2 are SNHLY and FYNNEI. The CDR3 DNA reads TGTGCCAGAGAACCACCGGACAGGCTACTTTCTGGCTACACCTTC. This encodes CAREPPDRLLSGYTF.

The V gene is TRBV24-1, the J gene TRBJ1-4, with 7 bases matching TRBD1. V trimming: 5 bases; J trimming: 3 bases; junction bases outside the gene matches: 5. The CDR3 length is 15 residues. Germline CDR1 reads KGHDR; CDR2 reads SFDVKD. The CDR3 loop reads CATSGAGGSNEKLFF. The CDR3 nucleotides read TGTGCCACCAGTGGGGCAGGGGGTTCTAATGAAAAACTGTTTTTT.

This chain uses TRBV5-1 with TRBJ2-3; TRBD1 is a possible D gene (5 bases). V was shortened by 0 bases and J by 4 bases, with 18 bases between the two germline ends. Germline V gene data show CDR1 as SGHRS and CDR2 as YFSETQ. This CDR3 is built from 17 residues. The CDR3: CASSLASQGGHADTQYF. The CDR3 DNA reads TGCGCCAGCAGCTTGGCCTCCCAGGGTGGTCATGCAGATACGCAGTATTTT. Complete variable domain (other parts from reference TRBV5-1 and TRBJ2-3): KAGVTQTPRYLIKTRGQQVTLSCSPISGHRSVSWYQQTPGQGLQFLFEYFSETQRNKGNFPGRFSGRQFSNSRSEMNVSTLELGDSALYLCASSLASQGGHADTQYFGPGTRLTVL.

The V and J genes are TRBV24-1 and TRBJ1-1, with a weak D call TRBD1 (5 bases). Germline CDR1 is KGHDR and CDR2 is SFDVKD. The V end was cut by 2 bases, the J end by 3 bases, with 12 bases between. The length of the CDR3 is 15 residues. CDR3 sequence: CATSDSSRADTEAFF. The DNA for the CDR3 is TGTGCCACCAGTGATTCTTCCAGGGCGGACACTGAAGCTTTCTTT.

This clone was seen only a few times. The chain has TRBV1 and TRBJ1-5; the table's D gene call, TRBD1, was not cross checked with the DNA. TRBV1 is reported as a pseudogene. This CDR3 region has 17 residues. The CDR3 region has the DNA TGCACCAGCAGCCAAACCCTTCCAGTATGGCGCAATCAGCCCCAGCATTTT. Translated: CTSSQTLPVWRNQPQHF.

The CDR3 here is CAISGTGRGEETQYF. The DNA of the CDR3 is TGTGCCATCAGTGGGACAGGGAGAGGAGAAGAGACCCAGTACTTC. The V gene is TRBV10-3, the J gene TRBJ2-5, with 8 bases that match TRBD1. This CDR3 has 15 residues. Germline loops: CDR1 ENHRY, CDR2 SYGVKD. After removal of 4 bases from V and 3 bases from J, the junction contained 7 bases not matched to a gene.

The V call is TRBV5-1, the J call TRBJ2-7; D is unresolved. The CDR3 is made up of 15 amino acids. The V gene lost 0 bases and the J gene lost 6 bases, with 16 bases spanning the gap. Per the germline V gene, CDR1 is SGHRS and CDR2 is YFSETQ. The CDR3: CASSLASRLLSEQYF. The DNA of the CDR3 is TGCGCCAGCAGCTTGGCTTCCAGGCTCCTGAGCGAGCAGTACTTC. Using reference TRBV5-1 and TRBJ2-7 for the parts outside the CDR3, the full variable domain is KAGVTQTPRYLIKTRGQQVTLSCSPISGHRSVSWYQQTPGQGLQFLFEYFSETQRNKGNFPGRFSGRQFSNSRSEMNVSTLELGDSALYLCASSLASRLLSEQYFGPGTRLTVT.

The rearrangement joins TRBV28 to TRBJ2-7, with 9 positions matching TRBD1. V dropped 5 bases and J dropped 4; count of bases not matched to a gene: 6. This CDR3 is 14 amino acids long. Germline lookup yields CDR1 MDHEN and CDR2 SYDVKM. CDR3: CASSRPGQGYEQYF. The DNA for the CDR3 is TGTGCCAGCAGTCGTCCGGGACAGGGATACGAGCAGTACTTC. Drawing the rest from reference TRBV28 and TRBJ2-7, the complete variable domain is DVKVTQSSRYLVKRTGEKVFLECVQDMDHENMFWYRQDPGLGLRLIYFSYDVKMKEKGDIPEGYSVSREKKERFSLILESASTNQTSMYLCASSRPGQGYEQYFGPGTRLTVT.

The gene calls are TRBV3-1 (or the pseudogene TRBV3-2) and TRBJ1-2, with 12 nucleotides matching TRBD1. Germline CDR1 LGHDT, CDR2 YNNKEL (reference sequence). J lost 5 bases, V lost 1 base, and 5 bases had no gene match. The CDR3 is 16 residues long. This chain's CDR3 is CASSQGGQGAHYGYTF. The CDR3 DNA is TGTGCCAGCAGCCAAGGGGGACAGGGGGCGCATTATGGCTACACCTTC.

This chain links TRBV2 with TRBJ1-2, with D possibly being TRBD1 (5 bases). This CDR3 has 16 amino acids. Trimming took off 5 bases at V and 5 bases at J, with 21 bases between the two ends. The germline V gene has CDR1 SNHLY and CDR2 FYNNEI. The CDR3 here is CASSSLIRDSGYGYTF. Written as DNA, the CDR3 is TGTGCCAGCAGTTCCCTTATTCGGGACTCCGGGTATGGCTACACCTTC.

This clone was seen just once. The CDR3 DNA is TGTGCCAGCAGAATGACAGGGGGCAAAGCTAATGAAAAACTGTTTTTT. Translation: CASRMTGGKANEKLFF. The chain is built from TRBV2 and TRBJ1-4, with 10 bases lining up with TRBD1. CDR1 SNHLY and CDR2 FYNNEI come from the germline V gene. V shed 6 bases, J shed 3 bases, and the junction held 7 bases outside the gene matches. The CDR3 is 16 residues long.

The rearrangement joins TRBV5-1 to TRBJ1-6, with 7 bases lining up with TRBD1. V lost 2 bases, J lost 7 bases, and 3 bases stayed unmatched. The germline CDR1 and CDR2 sequences are SGHRS and YFSETQ. The length of the CDR3 is 14 residues. For the CDR3, the DNA is TGCGCCAGCAGCTTCTCACAGGGGAATTCACCCCTCCACTTT. Its protein product is CASSFSQGNSPLHF.

This chain links TRBV25-1 with TRBJ1-5; tentatively, D is TRBD1 (5 bases). Germline V CDR1 and CDR2: MGHDK, SYGVNS. This CDR3 is built from 13 residues. Trimming shortened V by 5 bases and J by 4 bases, and 9 bases separated the two germline ends. CDR3 amino acids: CASSWGRNQPQHF. The CDR3 nucleotides are TGTGCCAGCAGTTGGGGGAGGAATCAGCCCCAGCATTTT.

The gene calls are TRBV23-1 and TRBJ1-1; possible D gene TRBD1, 6 bases. TRBV23-1 is given ORF status, its function remaining uncertain. The V and J ends lost 4 bases and 4 bases respectively, with 16 bases between them. The CDR3 is 15 residues long. Here the CDR3 reads CASSPGVESSTEAFF. In DNA form, the CDR3 reads TGCGCCAGCAGTCCAGGGGTTGAAAGTAGCACTGAAGCTTTCTTT.

This sequence joins TRBV6-1 and TRBJ2-2; 7 bases fit TRBD1. The CDR3 length is 16 residues. Germline V gene lookup returns CDR1 MNHNS and CDR2 SASEGT. V was clipped by 2 bases and J by 5 bases; unmatched bases: 8. The CDR3 coding sequence is TGTGCCAGCAGTGAAAGGGGCAGGGGGTCTACCGGGGAGCTGTTTTTT. This gives the protein CASSERGRGSTGELFF.

This clone was seen a single time. CDR3 amino acids: CATATQNTEAFF. The CDR3 DNA reads as TGTGCCACCGCCACTCAAAACACTGAAGCTTTCTTT. V usage is TRBV10-3 and J usage is TRBJ1-1, with D unresolved. This CDR3 comprises 12 residues. Trimming cost V 10 bases and J 2 bases, with 11 bases left between them. In germline, CDR1 is ENHRY, CDR2 SYGVKD.

V usage is TRBV24-1 and J usage is TRBJ2-7, with 11 bases fitting TRBD1. The CDR3 length is 13 residues. The V gene end was trimmed by 4 bases and the J gene end by 6 bases; junction bases not matched to a gene: 1. The germline gives CDR1 KGHDR, CDR2 SFDVKD. Here the CDR3 DNA reads TGTGCCACCAGTGACGGGACAGGGGGCGAGCAGTACTTC. It translates to CATSDGTGGEQYF.

The rearrangement links TRBV10-2 to TRBJ2-6; a possible D gene is TRBD1 (5 bases). The V end was cut by 7 bases, the J end by 4 bases, with 11 bases between. There are 14 residues in the CDR3. CDR1 and CDR2 (germline): WSHSY, SAAADI. Here the CDR3 reads CASTRQSGANVLTF. DNA of the CDR3: TGCGCCAGCACCCGACAGTCCGGGGCCAACGTCCTGACTTTC.

The chain employs TRBV6-5 and TRBJ2-7; D is uncertain. Germline V lookup: CDR1 MNHEY, CDR2 SVGAGI. The V gene lost 5 bases and the J gene lost 2 bases, with 13 bases spanning the gap. The CDR3 has 14 amino acids. This chain's CDR3 is CASSLQSLPYEQYF. The CDR3 nucleotides read TGTGCCAGCAGTCTACAGAGCCTCCCCTACGAGCAGTACTTC.

The J gene is TRBJ2-3, the V gene TRBV28; 8 bases are shared with TRBD2. This CDR3 has 17 amino acids. Trimming at V came to 5 bases and at J to 2 bases, leaving 12 bases not matched to a gene. CDR1 and CDR2 from the germline V gene are MDHEN and SYDVKM. The CDR3 DNA is TGTGCCAGCAGTCCCCGGGGAGCGGGGGCCTCCACAGATACGCAGTATTTT. It is translated as CASSPRGAGASTDTQYF.

The V call is TRBV29-1, the J call TRBJ2-3; 10 nucleotides line up with TRBD1. Germline lookup yields CDR1 SQVTM and CDR2 ANQGSEA. The CDR3 is made up of 15 amino acids. The junction had 8 bases not matched to a gene; V was cut back by 5 bases and J by 3 bases. CDR3 sequence reads: CSVKRTGQGTDTQYF. In nucleotides, the CDR3 is TGCAGCGTTAAAAGAACGGGACAGGGGACAGATACGCAGTATTTT.

V gene TRBV6-5 combines with J gene TRBJ1-6; D unresolved. Germline lookup yields CDR1 MNHEY and CDR2 SVGAGI. Trimming cost V 0 bases and J 10 bases, with 7 bases left between them. There are 13 residues in the CDR3. The DNA for the CDR3 is TGTGCCAGCAGTTACTCAGCCTCCTCACCCCTCCACTTT. Its protein is CASSYSASSPLHF.

This clone was picked up one time. CDR3: CASSEDRAHGYTF. The CDR3 DNA reads as TGTGCCAGCAGTGAGGACAGGGCCCACGGCTACACCTTC. This chain uses TRBV2 with TRBJ1-2; TRBD1 aligns across 8 bases. After removal of 3 bases from V and 8 bases from J, the junction contained 5 bases not matched to a gene. The CDR3 runs 13 residues. The germline V gene encodes CDR1 SNHLY and CDR2 FYNNEI.

The V call is TRBV19, the J call TRBJ1-4; possible D gene TRBD1, 6 bases. CDR1 is LNHDA and CDR2 is SQIVND in the germline V gene (reference sequence). With 3 bases removed from V and 4 bases from J, the gap between germline ends came to 9 bases. The CDR3 has 14 residues. The CDR3 DNA reads TGTGCCAGTAGTATGCGACAGGTTAATGAAAAACTGTTTTTT. Translating it yields CASSMRQVNEKLFF.